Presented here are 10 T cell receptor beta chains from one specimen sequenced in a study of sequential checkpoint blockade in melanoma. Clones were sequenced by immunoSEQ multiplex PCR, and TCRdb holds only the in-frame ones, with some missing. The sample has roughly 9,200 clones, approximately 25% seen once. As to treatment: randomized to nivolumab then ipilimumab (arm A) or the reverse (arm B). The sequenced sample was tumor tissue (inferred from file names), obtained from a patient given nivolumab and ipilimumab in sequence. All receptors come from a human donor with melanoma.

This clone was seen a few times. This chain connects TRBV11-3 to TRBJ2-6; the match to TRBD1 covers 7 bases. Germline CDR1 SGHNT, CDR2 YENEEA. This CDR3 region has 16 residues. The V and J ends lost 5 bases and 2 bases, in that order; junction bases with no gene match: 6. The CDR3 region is CASSPDGQAGANVLTF. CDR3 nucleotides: TGTGCCAGCAGCCCAGACGGACAGGCTGGGGCCAACGTCCTGACTTTC.

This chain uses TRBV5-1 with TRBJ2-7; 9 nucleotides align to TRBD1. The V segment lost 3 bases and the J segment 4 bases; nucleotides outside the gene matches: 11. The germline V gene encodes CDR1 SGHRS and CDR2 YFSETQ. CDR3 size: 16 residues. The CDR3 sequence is CASSYTTGGRGYEQYF. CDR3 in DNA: TGCGCCAGCAGCTACACCACAGGGGGCAGAGGATACGAGCAGTACTTC.

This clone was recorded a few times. CDR3 bases: TGTGCCAGCAACAGAATGAACAATGAGCAGTTCTTC. Translation: CASNRMNNEQFF. The V call is TRBV12-5, the J call TRBJ2-1; D is unclear. The CDR3 totals 12 residues. CDR1 LGHNT and CDR2 FRNRAP come from the germline V gene.

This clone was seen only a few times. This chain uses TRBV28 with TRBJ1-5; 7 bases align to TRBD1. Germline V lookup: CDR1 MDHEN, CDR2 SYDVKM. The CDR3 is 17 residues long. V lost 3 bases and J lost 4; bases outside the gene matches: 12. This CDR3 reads CASSFYRRQGWNQPQHF. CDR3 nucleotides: TGTGCCAGCAGTTTTTACCGTAGACAGGGATGGAATCAGCCCCAGCATTTT.

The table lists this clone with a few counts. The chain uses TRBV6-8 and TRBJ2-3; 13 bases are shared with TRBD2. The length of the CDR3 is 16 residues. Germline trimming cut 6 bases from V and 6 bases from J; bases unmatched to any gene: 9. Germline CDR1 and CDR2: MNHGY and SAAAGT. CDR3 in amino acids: CASSLLAGGAGDTQYF. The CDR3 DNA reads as TGTGCCAGCAGCCTACTAGCGGGGGGGGCTGGCGATACGCAGTATTTT.

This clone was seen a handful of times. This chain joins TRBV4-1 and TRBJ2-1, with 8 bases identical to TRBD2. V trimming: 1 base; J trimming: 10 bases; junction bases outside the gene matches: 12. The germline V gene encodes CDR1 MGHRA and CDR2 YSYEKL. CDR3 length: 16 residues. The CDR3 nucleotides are TGCGCCAGCAGCCAAGCGTACAGCGGGGGCCGAGGAGAGCAGTTCTTC. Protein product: CASSQAYSGGRGEQFF.

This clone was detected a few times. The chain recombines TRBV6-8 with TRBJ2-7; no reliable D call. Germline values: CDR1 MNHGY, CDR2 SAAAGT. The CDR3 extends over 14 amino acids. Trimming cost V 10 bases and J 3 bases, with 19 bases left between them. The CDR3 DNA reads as TGTGCCATCAGCGAAATCCTCGACGGCTACGAGCAGTACTTC. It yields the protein CAISEILDGYEQYF.

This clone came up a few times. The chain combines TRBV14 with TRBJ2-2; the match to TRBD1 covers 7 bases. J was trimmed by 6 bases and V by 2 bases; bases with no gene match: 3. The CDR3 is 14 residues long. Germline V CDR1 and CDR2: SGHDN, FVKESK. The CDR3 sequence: CASSQTGTAGELFF. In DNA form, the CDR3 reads TGTGCCAGCAGCCAAACCGGGACAGCCGGGGAGCTGTTTTTT.

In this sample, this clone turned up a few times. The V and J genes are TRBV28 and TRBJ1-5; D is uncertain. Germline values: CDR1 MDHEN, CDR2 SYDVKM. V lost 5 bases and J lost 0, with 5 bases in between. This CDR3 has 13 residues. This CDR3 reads CASSRDSNQPQHF. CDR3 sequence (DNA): TGTGCCAGCAGTCGGGATAGCAATCAGCCCCAGCATTTT.

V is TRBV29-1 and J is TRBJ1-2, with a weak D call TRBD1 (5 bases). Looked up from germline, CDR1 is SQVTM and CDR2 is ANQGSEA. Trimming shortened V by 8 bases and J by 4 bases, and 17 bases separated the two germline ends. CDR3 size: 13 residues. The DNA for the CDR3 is TGCAGCACTGAGGGGCGACAGCCCTATGGCTACACCTTC. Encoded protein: CSTEGRQPYGYTF.